This is a list of T cell receptor beta chains from one sample in a study of CD8 T cells in Susac syndrome. Using its own MiXCR run on the immunoSEQ multiplex PCR reads, TCRdb lists one record per CDR3 protein. Of about 140,000 distinct CDR3 sequences in the sample, 95% were seen once. The sample taken for sequencing was CD4+ T cells from PBMCs. The receptor source for this set is a human donor with Susac syndrome. Both conserved end residues are part of each CDR3. D genes are given only for firm matches. Size values are once, few and many counts, or a class for expanded clones, and some rows have none.

>TRBD1|TRBJ1-2|TRBV30|-
TGTGCCTGGACACGGGACAGGGACTATGGCTACACCTTC
CAWTRDRDYGYTF
>TRBD2|TRBJ2-3|TRBV12-3/TRBV12-4|-
TGTGCCAGCAGTTTTAGCGGGAGTCTCACAGATACGCAGTATTTT
CASSFSGSLTDTQYF
>-|TRBJ1-6|TRBV5-1|-
TGCGCCAGCACCCGCGCGGGGAAGGGAGATTCACCCCTCCACTTT
CASTRAGKGDSPLHF
>-|TRBJ2-5|TRBV3-1|-
TGTGCCAGCAGCCTGATTCGGAGGGCAGAGACCCAGTACTTC
CASSLIRRAETQYF
>-|TRBJ1-2|TRBV3-1|-
TGTGCCAGCAGCCAAGTCCGTCAGATAGGGACCGTCTATGGCTACACCTTC
CASSQVRQIGTVYGYTF
>-|TRBJ2-7|TRBV12-5|-
TGTGCTAGTGGAGACCCAGGCAGGCAGAACTACGAGCAGTACTTC
CASGDPGRQNYEQYF
>-|TRBJ2-4|TRBV7-9|once
TGTGCCAGCAGCTTAGATTTCGCCAAAAACATTCAGTACTTC
CASSLDFAKNIQYF
>TRBD1|TRBJ2-6|TRBV7-9|-
TGTACCAGCAGCCGTGGACAGGGTAACTCTGGGGCCAACGTCCTGACTTTC
CTSSRGQGNSGANVLTF
>-|TRBJ2-5|TRBV20-1|-
TGCAGTGCTAGCGTACAATATTTAAAGACCCAGTACTTC
CSASVQYLKTQYF
>-|TRBJ2-7|TRBV6-6|-
TGTGCCAGCAGTTCGGACAGTCACTACGAGCAGTACTTC
CASSSDSHYEQYF
>-|TRBJ2-5|TRBV30|-
TGTGCCTGGGGCCAGGGACCTCAAGAGACCCAGTACTTC
CAWGQGPQETQYF
>-|TRBJ2-5|TRBV27|-
TGTGCCAGCAGTTGGGGGTCCGGGGGAAGGGAGACCCAGTACTTC
CASSWGSGGRETQYF
>-|TRBJ1-6|TRBV30|-
TGTGCCTCGGGAGAGGGTGGGATTTCACCCCTCCACTTT
CASGEGGISPLHF
>TRBD1|TRBJ2-2|TRBV25-1|once
TGTGCCAGCAGTGAAGACAGGGGCGGGCTGTTTTTT
CASSEDRGGLFF
>-|TRBJ1-2|TRBV27|-
TGTGCCAGCAGAAGGGGAGACTATGGCTACACCTTC
CASRRGDYGYTF
>-|TRBJ1-2|TRBV7-2|once
TGTGCCAGCAGCTTAGTTGGAATAGGCTATGGCTACACCTTC
CASSLVGIGYGYTF
>-|TRBJ2-7|TRBV23-1|-
TGCGCCAGCAGTCACCCCGATACAAACGGGACCTACGAGCAGTACTTC
CASSHPDTNGTYEQYF
>TRBD2|TRBJ2-1|TRBV20-1|-
TGCAGTGCTAGTTCCAGCGGGAGCCAAAAGGCATCTCTCAATGAGCAGTTCTTC
CSASSSGSQKASLNEQFF
>TRBD1|TRBJ1-1|TRBV28|-
TGTGCCAGCAGTTGGACAGGGAAAGAGACTGAAGCTTTCTTT
CASSWTGKETEAFF
>TRBD2|TRBJ2-2|TRBV7-9|-
TGTGCCAGCGCTAGGAATAGCGGGGCCACCGGGGAGCTGTTTTTT
CASARNSGATGELFF
>-|TRBJ2-2|TRBV12-3/TRBV12-4|-
TGTGCCAGCAGTTTTTCAGGGGCTCACGGGGAGCTGTTTTTT
CASSFSGAHGELFF
>-|TRBJ2-3|TRBV9|-
TGTGCCAGCAGCGCCGGGGGACTTAGCACAGATACGCAGTATTTT
CASSAGGLSTDTQYF
>-|TRBJ1-1|TRBV7-8|few
TGTGCCAGCAGCTTGGGGGCTGAAACTGAAGCTTTCTTT
CASSLGAETEAFF
>TRBD2|TRBJ2-5|TRBV27|-
TGTGCCAGCAGTTCCCCGACTAGCGGGGGTGCCCGAGAGACCCAGTACTTC
CASSSPTSGGARETQYF
>-|TRBJ2-5|TRBV6-2/TRBV6-3|-
TGTGCCAGCAGCCGGACGCGGGAGACCCAGTACTTC
CASSRTRETQYF
>TRBD1|TRBJ1-2|TRBV30|-
TGTGCCTGGAGTGTACTGCCGACAGGGGATGGCTACACCTTC
CAWSVLPTGDGYTF
>TRBD2|TRBJ2-3|TRBV5-1|-
TGCGCCAGCAGCTTGCGTAGGACTAGCGGGGGGCCGGATACGCAGTATTTT
CASSLRRTSGGPDTQYF
>-|TRBJ2-1|TRBV13|-
TGTGCCAGCAGCCAAGGGGTGGCAAACGTGGCATTCTACAATGAGCAGTTCTTC
CASSQGVANVAFYNEQFF